Described below is a single TCR beta chain sequence and its context. The data belong to a study of T cells after somatic rescue of genetic block. Germline lookup yields CDR1 SGHRS and CDR2 YFSETQ. With 1 base removed from V and 2 bases from J, the gap between germline ends came to 8 bases. This CDR3 contains 14 residues. Sequenced by immunoSEQ multiplex PCR; TCRdb stores in-frame clones only, minus some. Among 100,000 to 120,000 clones listed, 75% to 95% were seen once. Sample: peripheral blood mononuclear cells (PBMCs). The TCR sequence derives from a woman in her late teens or twenties. V and J are TRBV5-1 and TRBJ2-3, with D unclear. In DNA form, the CDR3 reads TGCGCCAGCAGCTTGCGCAGGCCCACAGATACGCAGTATTTT. Amino acid sequence: CASSLRRPTDTQYF.